A selection of T cell receptor beta chains follows, all from one sample in a study of T cell repertoires in cytomegalovirus infection. The antigens for these receptors are not known. TCRdb reprocessed the reads via MiXCR and lists one record per CDR3 protein. The sample has hundreds of thousands of distinct CDR3 sequences; under 45% are singletons. This material consisted of cultured PBMCs, taken from culture after CMV antigen stimulation. Every receptor here comes from a human donor in good health (CMV status not recorded). Some clones in this sample may be carry-over from other donors' samples. Each CDR3 is given with its conserved first and last residue. Fields, in order: J gene, D gene, clone size, CDR3 length, V gene, CDR3 DNA, CDR3 protein. A D gene is named only where the DNA matches it firmly. The size field is filled for only some rows; it gives once, few, many or a size class.

TRBJ2-7 | NA | NA | 14 | TRBV7-8 | TGTGCCAGCAGCTTAGAGGCACTAGCCCTCGAGCAGTACTTC | CASSLEALALEQYF
TRBJ2-5 | NA | NA | 13 | TRBV12-5 | TGTGCTAGTTCTAGCTCGGGTTTAGAGACCCAGTACTTC | CASSSSGLETQYF
TRBJ2-3 | NA | NA | 16 | TRBV2 | TGTGCCAGCAGTGGCGAGCTGGATACGAGCACAGATACGCAGTATTTT | CASSGELDTSTDTQYF
TRBJ1-6 | NA | NA | 14 | TRBV7-6 | TGTGCCAGCAGCTTTGAAGGGGATAATTCACCCCTCCACTTT | CASSFEGDNSPLHF
TRBJ1-1 | NA | NA | 16 | TRBV28 | TGTGCCAGCAGTTCTTTAAAAGGGTACCCGAACACTGAAGCTTTCTTT | CASSSLKGYPNTEAFF
TRBJ2-1 | NA | NA | 14 | TRBV5-1 | TGCGCCAGCAGCTTGGGAGGGGTGATCAATGAGCAGTTCTTC | CASSLGGVINEQFF
TRBJ2-3 | TRBD2 | few | 16 | TRBV7-2 | TGTGCCAGCAGCCCGGGACTAGCGGGGGTTGGAGATACGCAGTATTTT | CASSPGLAGVGDTQYF
TRBJ1-4 | TRBD1 | few | 14 | TRBV7-6 | TGTGCCAGCAGCAGCGGACAGGATAATGAAAAACTGTTTTTT | CASSSGQDNEKLFF
TRBJ1-2 | TRBD1 | NA | 14 | TRBV15 | TGTGCCACCAGCCCTAGACAGGGGAACTATGGCTACACCTTC | CATSPRQGNYGYTF
TRBJ2-5 | TRBD2 | NA | 16 | TRBV5-6 | TGTGCCAGCAGCCGCCTAGCGGGAGGATCCGGGGAGACCCAGTACTTC | CASSRLAGGSGETQYF
TRBJ2-5 | NA | NA | 13 | TRBV4-1 | TGCGCCAGCAGCCAAGTGGGCGGAGAGACCCAGTACTTC | CASSQVGGETQYF
TRBJ1-5 | NA | few | 17 | TRBV12-3/TRBV12-4 | TGTGCCAGCAGTTCGGGACGGAGAAAATCGCGCAATCAGCCCCAGCATTTT | CASSSGRRKSRNQPQHF
TRBJ2-7 | NA | NA | 14 | TRBV6-2/TRBV6-3 | TGTGCCAGCAGTTCCACCGTTCTCTCCTACGAGCAGTACTTC | CASSSTVLSYEQYF
TRBJ1-3 | TRBD1 | NA | 15 | TRBV12-3/TRBV12-4 | TGTGCCAGCAGTTTAAGGGGGCGCGGTGGAAACACCATATATTTT | CASSLRGRGGNTIYF
TRBJ2-6 | NA | many | 15 | TRBV7-2 | TGTGCCAGCAGCTTAGAATCCTCTGGGGCCAACGTCCTGACTTTC | CASSLESSGANVLTF
TRBJ1-5 | TRBD1 | NA | 14 | TRBV12-3/TRBV12-4 | TGTGCCAGCAGTTGGGGACAGGGGATTCAGCCCCAGCATTTT | CASSWGQGIQPQHF
TRBJ2-5 | TRBD1 | NA | 16 | TRBV6-5 | TGTGCCAGCAGTCGCCTGGGACAGGGGATGCAAGAGACCCAGTACTTC | CASSRLGQGMQETQYF
TRBJ1-2 | NA | NA | 16 | TRBV2 | TGTGCCAGCAGCTTTACTAACAGGGATTTTAACTATGGCTACACCTTC | CASSFTNRDFNYGYTF
TRBJ2-1 | TRBD2 | many | 16 | TRBV7-2 | TGTGCCAGCAGCCTCCTAGCGGGGAGCTCCTACAATGAGCAGTTCTTC | CASSLLAGSSYNEQFF
TRBJ2-3 | TRBD2 | NA | 17 | TRBV6-6 | TGTGCCAGCAGCCTCAGGACTAGCGGGAGTGTCCCAGATACGCAGTATTTT | CASSLRTSGSVPDTQYF
TRBJ1-1 | TRBD1 | NA | 16 | TRBV2 | TGTGCCAGCAGTGAAGGCAGGGGGCGGATCGTCGCTGAAGCTTTCTTT | CASSEGRGRIVAEAFF
TRBJ2-5 | NA | NA | 14 | TRBV6-5 | TGTGCCAGCAGTTACCTAGGGGATCCAGAGACCCAGTACTTC | CASSYLGDPETQYF
TRBJ2-7 | NA | few | 12 | TRBV6-2/TRBV6-3 | TGTGCCAGCAGTTACAGCGTTGACGAGCAGTACTTC | CASSYSVDEQYF
TRBJ2-5 | TRBD1 | few | 13 | TRBV29-1 | TGCAGCGCGGGGACAGGGCCCCAGGAGACCCAGTACTTC | CSAGTGPQETQYF
TRBJ2-3 | NA | NA | 16 | TRBV18 | TGTGCCAGCTCACTTGGCCGGGCAGACCTTGGTGATACGCAGTATTTT | CASSLGRADLGDTQYF